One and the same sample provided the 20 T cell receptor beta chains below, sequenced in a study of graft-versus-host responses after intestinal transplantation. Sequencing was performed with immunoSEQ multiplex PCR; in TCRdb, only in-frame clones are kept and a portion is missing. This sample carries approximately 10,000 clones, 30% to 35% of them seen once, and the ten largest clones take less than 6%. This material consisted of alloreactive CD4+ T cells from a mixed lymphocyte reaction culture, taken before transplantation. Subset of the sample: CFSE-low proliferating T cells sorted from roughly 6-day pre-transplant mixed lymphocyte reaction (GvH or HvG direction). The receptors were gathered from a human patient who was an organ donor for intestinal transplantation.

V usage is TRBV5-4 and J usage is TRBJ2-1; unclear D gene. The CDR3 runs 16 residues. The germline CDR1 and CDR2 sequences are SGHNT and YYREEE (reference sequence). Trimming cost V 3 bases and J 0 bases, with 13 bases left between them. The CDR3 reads CASSSEIASSYNEQFF. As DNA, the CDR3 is TGTGCCAGCAGCTCTGAGATAGCAAGCTCCTACAATGAGCAGTTCTTC.

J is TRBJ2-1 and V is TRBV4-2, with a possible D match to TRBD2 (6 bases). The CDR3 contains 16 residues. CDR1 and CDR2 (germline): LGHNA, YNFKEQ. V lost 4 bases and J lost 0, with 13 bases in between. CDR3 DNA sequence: TGTGCCAGCAGCCTGGCAGCGGGTGTCTCCTACAATGAGCAGTTCTTC. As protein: CASSLAAGVSYNEQFF.

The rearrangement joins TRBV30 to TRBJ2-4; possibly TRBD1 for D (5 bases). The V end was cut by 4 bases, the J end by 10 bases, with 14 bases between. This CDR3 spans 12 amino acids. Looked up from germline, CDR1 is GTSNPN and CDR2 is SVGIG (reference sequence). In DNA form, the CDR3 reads TGTGCCTGGATGGGGCACCGTCGAATTCAGTACTTC. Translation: CAWMGHRRIQYF.

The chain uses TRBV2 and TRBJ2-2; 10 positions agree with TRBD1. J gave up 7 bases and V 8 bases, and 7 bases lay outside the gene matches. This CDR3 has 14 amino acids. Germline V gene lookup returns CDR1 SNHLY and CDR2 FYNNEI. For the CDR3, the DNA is TGTGCCAGCCTCCGGGACAGGGGACTCGGGGAGCTGTTTTTT. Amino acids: CASLRDRGLGELFF.

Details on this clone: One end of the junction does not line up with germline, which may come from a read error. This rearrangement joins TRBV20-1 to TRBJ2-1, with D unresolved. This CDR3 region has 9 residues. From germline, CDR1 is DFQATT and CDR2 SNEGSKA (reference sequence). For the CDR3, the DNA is TGCAGTGCTAGAGATGATCCGGTCTTC. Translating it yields CSARDDPVF.

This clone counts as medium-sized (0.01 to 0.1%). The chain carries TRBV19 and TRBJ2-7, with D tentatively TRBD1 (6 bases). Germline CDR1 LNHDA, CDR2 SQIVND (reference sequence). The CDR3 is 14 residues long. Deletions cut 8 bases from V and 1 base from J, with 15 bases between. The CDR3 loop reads CASSPLDRSYEQYF. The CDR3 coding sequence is TGTGCCAGTTCCCCCCTAGACAGGTCCTACGAGCAGTACTTC.

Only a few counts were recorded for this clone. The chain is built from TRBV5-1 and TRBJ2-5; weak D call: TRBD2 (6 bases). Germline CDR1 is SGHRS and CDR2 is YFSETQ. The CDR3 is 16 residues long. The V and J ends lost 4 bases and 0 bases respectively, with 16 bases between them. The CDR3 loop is CASSPSKAGYQETQYF. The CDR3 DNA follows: TGCGCCAGCAGCCCTTCAAAGGCGGGGTACCAAGAGACCCAGTACTTC.

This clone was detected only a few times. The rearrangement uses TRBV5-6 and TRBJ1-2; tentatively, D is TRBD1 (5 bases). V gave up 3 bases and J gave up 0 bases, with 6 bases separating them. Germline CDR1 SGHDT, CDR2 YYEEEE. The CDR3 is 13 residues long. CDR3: CASSSTANYGYTF. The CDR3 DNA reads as TGTGCCAGCAGCTCGACAGCTAACTATGGCTACACCTTC.

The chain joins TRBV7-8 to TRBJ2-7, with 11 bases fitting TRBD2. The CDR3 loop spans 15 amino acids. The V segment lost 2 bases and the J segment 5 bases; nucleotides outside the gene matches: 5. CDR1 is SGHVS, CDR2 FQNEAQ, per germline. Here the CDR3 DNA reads TGTGCCAGCAGCTTATTCACTAGCGGGGGCCACGAGCAGTACTTC. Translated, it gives CASSLFTSGGHEQYF.

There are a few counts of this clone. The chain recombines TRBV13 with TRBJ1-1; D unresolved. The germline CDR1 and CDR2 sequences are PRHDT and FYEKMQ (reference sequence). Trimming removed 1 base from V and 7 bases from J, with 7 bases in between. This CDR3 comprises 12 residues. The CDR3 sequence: CASSLVGGEAFF. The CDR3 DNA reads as TGTGCCAGCAGCTTAGTGGGCGGTGAAGCTTTCTTT.

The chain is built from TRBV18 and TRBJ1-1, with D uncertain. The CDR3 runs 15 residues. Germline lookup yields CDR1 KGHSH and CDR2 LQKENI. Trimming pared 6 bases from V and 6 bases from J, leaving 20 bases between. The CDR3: CASSADFTGLSEAFF. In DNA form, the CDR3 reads TGTGCCAGCTCCGCGGATTTCACGGGCCTCTCTGAAGCTTTCTTT.

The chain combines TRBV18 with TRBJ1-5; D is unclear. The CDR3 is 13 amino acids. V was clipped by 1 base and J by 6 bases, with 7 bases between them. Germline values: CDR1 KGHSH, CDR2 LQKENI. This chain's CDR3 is CASSPQVFQPQHF. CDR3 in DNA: TGTGCCAGCTCACCACAGGTTTTTCAGCCCCAGCATTTT. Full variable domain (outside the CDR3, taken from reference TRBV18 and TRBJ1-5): NAGVMQNPRHLVRRRGQEARLRCSPMKGHSHVYWYRQLPEEGLKFMVYLQKENIIDESGMPKERFSAEFPKEGPSILRIQQVVRGDSAAYFCASSPQVFQPQHFGDGTRLSIL.

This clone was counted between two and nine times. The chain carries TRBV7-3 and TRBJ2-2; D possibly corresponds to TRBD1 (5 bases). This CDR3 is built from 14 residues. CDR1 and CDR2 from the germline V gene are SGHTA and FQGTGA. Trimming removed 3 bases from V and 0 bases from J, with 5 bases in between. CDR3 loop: CASSLDTNTGELFF. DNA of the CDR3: TGTGCCAGCAGCTTGGACACGAACACCGGGGAGCTGTTTTTT.

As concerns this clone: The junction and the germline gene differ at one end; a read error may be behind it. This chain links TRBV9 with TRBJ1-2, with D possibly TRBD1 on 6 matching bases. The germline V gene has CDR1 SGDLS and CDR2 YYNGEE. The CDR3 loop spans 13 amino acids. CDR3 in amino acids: CASSVGDNYDYTF. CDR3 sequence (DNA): TGTGCCAGCAGCGTAGGGGACAACTATGACTACACCTTC.

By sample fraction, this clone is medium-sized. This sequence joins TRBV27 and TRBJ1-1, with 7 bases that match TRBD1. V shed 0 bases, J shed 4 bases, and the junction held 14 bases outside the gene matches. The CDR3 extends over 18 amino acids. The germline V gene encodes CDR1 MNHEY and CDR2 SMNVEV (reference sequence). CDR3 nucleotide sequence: TGTGCCAGCAGTTTATCTAGGGGGCGAGGGGGGAAATCCACTGAAGCTTTCTTT. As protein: CASSLSRGRGGKSTEAFF.

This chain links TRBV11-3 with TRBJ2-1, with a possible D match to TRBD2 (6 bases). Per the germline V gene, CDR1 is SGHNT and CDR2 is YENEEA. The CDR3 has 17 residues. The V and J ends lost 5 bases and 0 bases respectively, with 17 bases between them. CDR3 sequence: CASSPGGGSDSYNEQFF. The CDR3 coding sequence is TGTGCCAGCAGCCCCGGGGGTGGGAGCGACTCCTACAATGAGCAGTTCTTC.

Here the CDR3 reads CASSSRDRNSPLHF. CDR3 bases: TGTGCCAGCAGCTCCCGGGACAGAAATTCACCCCTCCACTTT. The rearrangement joins TRBV7-6 to TRBJ1-6; TRBD1 matches 7 bases. Germline lookup yields CDR1 SGHVS and CDR2 FNYEAQ. The CDR3 runs to 14 residues. With V trimmed by 4 bases and J by 7 bases, 4 bases remained unmatched.

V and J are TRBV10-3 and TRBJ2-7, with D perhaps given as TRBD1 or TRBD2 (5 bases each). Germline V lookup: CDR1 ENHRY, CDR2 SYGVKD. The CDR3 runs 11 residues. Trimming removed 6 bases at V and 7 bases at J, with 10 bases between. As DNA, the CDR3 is TGTGCCATCAGCGGGGACCTGGAGCAGTACTTC. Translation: CAISGDLEQYF.

CDR3 in amino acids: CASSYFRRYQETQYF. The CDR3 nucleotides read TGTGCCAGCAGCTACTTCCGCCGGTACCAAGAGACCCAGTACTTC. The chain has TRBV5-6 and TRBJ2-5; D call uncertain. CDR1 is SGHDT, CDR2 YYEEEE, per germline. V gave up 3 bases and J gave up 0 bases, with 12 bases separating them. There are 15 residues in the CDR3.

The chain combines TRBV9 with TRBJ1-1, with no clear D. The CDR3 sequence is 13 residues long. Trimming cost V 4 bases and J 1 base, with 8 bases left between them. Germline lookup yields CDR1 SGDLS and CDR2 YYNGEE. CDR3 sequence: CASSSLWNTEAFF. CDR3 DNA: TGTGCCAGCAGCTCCCTGTGGAACACTGAAGCTTTCTTT.